One and the same sample provided the 32 T cell receptor beta chains below, sequenced in a study of blood T cell repertoires in COVID-19 (TCRdb year 2020). Receptors were amplified or captured by the immunoSEQ multiplex PCR assay. Held by TCRdb, this immuneACCESS table contains in-frame sequences only and omits some clones. Under half of the omission traces to an unresolved V gene where checked; the cause of the rest is unknown. For this sample there are roughly 11,000 clones; around 85% appear just once. Less than 6% of the sample belongs to the ten largest clones. The specimen sequenced was peripheral blood. These receptor sequences come from a human donor in a cohort sampled during active COVID-19.

Only a few counts were recorded for this clone. This chain uses TRBV6-6 with TRBJ2-5; a possible D gene is TRBD2 (6 bases). The V gene's germline CDR1 is MNHNY and CDR2 SVGAGI (reference sequence). Trimming cost V 5 bases and J 0 bases, with 13 bases left between them. There are 15 residues in the CDR3. The CDR3 loop is CASSGGGPYQETQYF. CDR3 sequence (DNA): TGTGCCAGCAGTGGGGGAGGCCCGTACCAAGAGACCCAGTACTTC.

The V gene is TRBV11-2, the J gene TRBJ2-2; 10 bases are shared with TRBD1. This CDR3 is 16 amino acids long. The trim removed 2 bases at V and 6 bases at J, leaving 6 bases unmatched. Looked up from germline, CDR1 is SGHAT and CDR2 is FQNNGV. The CDR3 protein is CASSLTRDRGAGELFF. CDR3 sequence (DNA): TGTGCCAGCAGCTTAACTAGGGACAGGGGTGCCGGGGAGCTGTTTTTT. The entire variable domain, with the rest obtained from reference TRBV11-2 and TRBJ2-2, is as follows: EAGVAQSPRYKIIEKRQSVAFWCNPISGHATLYWYQQILGQGPKLLIQFQNNGVVDDSQLPKDRFSAERLKGVDSTLKIQPAKLEDSAVYLCASSLTRDRGAGELFFGEGSRLTVL.

The V gene is TRBV28, the J gene TRBJ2-5, with D maybe TRBD1 (6 bases). Deletions cut 7 bases from V and 4 bases from J, with 16 bases between. This CDR3 region has 14 residues. Germline lookup yields CDR1 MDHEN and CDR2 SYDVKM. The CDR3 region is CASNDRFRGETQYF. The CDR3 DNA follows: TGTGCCAGCAACGACAGGTTCAGGGGAGAGACCCAGTACTTC. Filled out from reference TRBV28 and TRBJ2-5, the complete variable domain reads DVKVTQSSRYLVKRTGEKVFLECVQDMDHENMFWYRQDPGLGLRLIYFSYDVKMKEKGDIPEGYSVSREKKERFSLILESASTNQTSMYLCASNDRFRGETQYFGPGTRLLVL.

CDR3 amino acids: CAWATDSSYGYTF. CDR3 nucleotide sequence: TGTGCCTGGGCTACGGACAGTTCCTATGGCTACACCTTC. This chain joins TRBV30 and TRBJ1-2, with D possibly matching TRBD1 (6 bases). The germline gives CDR1 GTSNPN, CDR2 SVGIG (reference sequence). The CDR3 covers 13 residues. Between the trimmed V and J ends, which lost 5 bases and 4 bases, there was a span of 14 bases.

The CDR3 protein is CSVSSGRASEQFF. Here the CDR3 DNA reads TGCAGCGTTAGTAGCGGGAGGGCCAGTGAGCAGTTCTTC. The rearrangement joins TRBV29-1 to TRBJ2-1, with 11 bases matching TRBD2. With 5 bases clipped from V and 9 bases from J, the junction kept 6 bases outside the gene matches. Per the germline V gene, CDR1 is SQVTM and CDR2 is ANQGSEA. The CDR3 totals 13 residues.

The chain links TRBV5-1 to TRBJ2-1; TRBD2 aligns across 10 bases. Germline-derived CDR1 and CDR2 are SGHRS and YFSETQ. The CDR3 sequence is 16 residues long. Losses at the gene ends were 1 base for V and 5 bases for J; bases not matched to a gene: 6. The CDR3 bases are TGCGCCAGCAGCTTGCCCGGGACTAGCGTCAACAATGAGCAGTTCTTC. Its translation is CASSLPGTSVNNEQFF.

This clone was seen only once. The chain carries TRBV29-1 and TRBJ1-2; D not certain. Germline V gene sequence: CDR1 SQVTM, CDR2 ANQGSEA. CDR3 length: 10 residues. Trimming shortened V by 3 bases and J by 8 bases, and 7 bases separated the two germline ends. For the CDR3, the DNA is TGCAGCGTTGATGTTATGGGCTACACCTTC. Translated: CSVDVMGYTF.

This clone was counted a few times. The genes are TRBV19 and TRBJ2-1; tentatively, D is TRBD1 (7 bases). This CDR3 is built from 14 residues. Germline CDR1 and CDR2: LNHDA and SQIVND (reference sequence). Between the trimmed V and J ends, which lost 2 bases and 6 bases, there was a span of 11 bases. CDR3 region: CASSIQQGGNEQFF. The CDR3, as DNA: TGTGCCAGTAGTATACAGCAGGGGGGCAATGAGCAGTTCTTC. Together with reference TRBV19 and TRBJ2-1, the CDR3 gives the full variable domain: DGGITQSPKYLFRKEGQNVTLSCEQNLNHDAMYWYRQDPGQGLRLIYYSQIVNDFQKGDIAEGYSVSREKKESFPLTVTSAQKNPTAFYLCASSIQQGGNEQFFGPGTRLTVL.

The chain is built from TRBV11-2 and TRBJ1-2, with a possible D match to TRBD1 (6 bases). CDR1 SGHAT and CDR2 FQNNGV come from the germline V gene. The CDR3 runs 16 residues. The V gene lost 1 base and the J gene lost 4 bases, with 16 bases spanning the gap. The CDR3, as DNA: TGTGCCAGCAGCTTAGGGAACAGGGTGTTTAGCTATGGCTACACCTTC. Residues: CASSLGNRVFSYGYTF.

J is TRBJ2-3 and V is TRBV5-1; 9 positions agree with TRBD2. Trimming at V came to 1 base and at J to 0 bases, leaving 6 bases not matched to a gene. Per the germline V gene, CDR1 is SGHRS and CDR2 is YFSETQ. The CDR3 extends over 17 amino acids. The CDR3 region has the DNA TGCGCCAGCAGCTTGCTGACTAGCGGAGCTAGCACAGATACGCAGTATTTT. It encodes CASSLLTSGASTDTQYF.

This clone occurred a few times. The rearrangement uses TRBV7-2 and TRBJ2-5; D is perhaps TRBD2 (5 bases). The CDR3 covers 15 residues. Germline values: CDR1 SGHTA, CDR2 FQGNSA. The V gene lost 2 bases and the J gene lost 7 bases, with 17 bases spanning the gap. Written as DNA, the CDR3 is TGTGCCAGCAGCTTATGGGAGCGGAGAGCCGGGACCCAGTACTTC. It yields the protein CASSLWERRAGTQYF.

This clone is a singleton in its sample. The chain recombines TRBV7-6 with TRBJ2-7; D unresolved. CDR1 and CDR2 from the germline V gene are SGHVS and FNYEAQ. The germline V and J ends were trimmed by 0 bases and 2 bases, with 8 bases remaining between them. The CDR3 extends over 14 amino acids. The CDR3 loop reads CASSLAGRTYEQYF. The CDR3 DNA is TGTGCCAGCAGCTTAGCGGGCAGAACCTACGAGCAGTACTTC.

V is TRBV4-1 and J is TRBJ2-3; D is possibly TRBD1 (5 bases). In germline, CDR1 is MGHRA, CDR2 YSYEKL. V lost 1 base to trimming and J lost 0 bases, with 11 bases between them. The CDR3 runs 16 residues. CDR3 residues: CASSQATGSSTDTQYF. The CDR3 DNA sequence: TGCGCCAGCAGCCAAGCTACAGGATCTAGCACAGATACGCAGTATTTT.

This clone appeared a single time. The chain joins TRBV18 to TRBJ1-2; 10 bases are a match to TRBD1. Germline V CDR1 and CDR2: KGHSH, LQKENI. The CDR3 spans 17 residues. V lost 1 base to trimming and J lost 4 bases; unmatched junction nucleotides: 9. CDR3 DNA: TGTGCCAGCTCACCACAGACCGGGACAGGGGTAATCTATGGCTACACCTTC. Translated, it gives CASSPQTGTGVIYGYTF.

The J gene is TRBJ2-5, the V gene TRBV30, with 8 bases that match TRBD1. The ends lost 3 bases at V and 7 bases at J; junction bases unmatched: 7. The germline V gene encodes CDR1 GTSNPN and CDR2 SVGIG (reference sequence). The CDR3 extends over 13 amino acids. The CDR3 DNA sequence: TGTGCCTGGAGAGAGACAGGGGCAGGGACCCAGTACTTC. Amino acids: CAWRETGAGTQYF.

The chain employs TRBV6-6 and TRBJ1-5; a weak D match, TRBD1 (6 bases). Per germline, CDR1 MNHNY and CDR2 SVGAGI (reference sequence). The V gene lost 6 bases and the J gene lost 4 bases, with 19 bases spanning the gap. CDR3 length: 16 residues. CDR3 sequence (DNA): TGTGCCAGCAGCCTCATGGGTCAGGGGAGAAATCAGCCCCAGCATTTT. This translates into CASSLMGQGRNQPQHF.

This clone turned up a few times. The DNA for the CDR3 is TGTGCCAGCAGCCAGGGGACAGGGGGCCCTAGCACAGATACGCAGTATTTT. The encoded protein is CASSQGTGGPSTDTQYF. This rearrangement joins TRBV3-1 (or the pseudogene TRBV3-2) to TRBJ2-3; 12 bases match TRBD1. Germline V CDR1 and CDR2: LGHDT, YNNKEL (reference sequence). V dropped 3 bases and J dropped 0; count of bases not matched to a gene: 4. The CDR3 contains 17 residues.

The chain couples TRBV4-1 to TRBJ2-1, with a weak D call TRBD2 (5 bases). This CDR3 comprises 14 residues. The germline V gene encodes CDR1 MGHRA and CDR2 YSYEKL. Trimming shortened V by 3 bases and J by 4 bases, and 10 bases separated the two germline ends. CDR3 nucleotides: TGCGCCAGCAGCCATGATCCGGGATACAATGAGCAGTTCTTC. This gives the protein CASSHDPGYNEQFF.

The genes are TRBV19 and TRBJ2-7, with 8 bases that match TRBD2. The CDR3 contains 14 residues. Germline V lookup: CDR1 LNHDA, CDR2 SQIVND (reference sequence). V lost 2 bases to trimming and J lost 6 bases; unmatched junction nucleotides: 6. Written as DNA, the CDR3 is TGTGCCAGTAGTATACTACGAGCGGGAGCCGAGCAGTACTTC. Translated: CASSILRAGAEQYF.

V and J are TRBV12-3 or TRBV12-4 and TRBJ2-3; D gene uncertain. The CDR3 is 13 residues long. V was clipped by 2 bases and J by 4 bases, with 7 bases between them. Here the CDR3 reads CASSLHRADTQYF. For the CDR3, the DNA is TGTGCCAGCAGTTTACACCGGGCAGATACGCAGTATTTT.

The rearrangement uses TRBV5-4 and TRBJ2-3, with TRBD1 identical over 8 bases. V dropped 0 bases and J dropped 2; count of bases not matched to a gene: 2. Germline CDR1 and CDR2: SGHNT and YYREEE (reference sequence). The CDR3 consists of 15 residues. CDR3 amino acids: CASSLGQGNTDTQYF. CDR3 nucleotide sequence: TGTGCCAGCAGCTTGGGACAGGGGAACACAGATACGCAGTATTTT.

This clone appeared once. At one boundary the junction diverges from the germline segment, which might be a read error. This rearrangement joins TRBV7-2 to TRBJ2-7; D possibly corresponds to TRBD2 (6 bases). Germline V gene data show CDR1 as SGHTA and CDR2 as FQGNSA. CDR3 length: 16 residues. For the CDR3, the DNA is TGTGCCAGCAGCTTAAACACCGCCGGGACTTCCTCCGAGCAGTACTTC. Translating it yields CASSLNTAGTSSEQYF.

V usage is TRBV21-1 and J usage is TRBJ1-4. TRBV21-1 is a known pseudogene. The CDR3 runs to 14 residues. CDR3 amino acids: CASCEHLTNEKLFF. CDR3 nucleotide sequence: TGTGCCAGCTGCGAGCACTTAACTAATGAAAAACTGTTTTTT.

The genes are TRBV5-8 and TRBJ2-5, with 15 bases matching TRBD2. Unmatched junction bases numbered 1, after V lost 1 base and J lost 3 bases. Germline V CDR1 and CDR2: SGHTS, YDEGEE. This CDR3 is built from 16 residues. The chain's CDR3 is CASSLWTSGGEETQYF. The CDR3 region has the DNA TGTGCCAGCAGCTTGTGGACTAGCGGGGGGGAAGAGACCCAGTACTTC.

This chain links TRBV12-3 or TRBV12-4 with TRBJ2-7; D possibly corresponds to TRBD1 (6 bases). V lost 6 bases to trimming and J lost 5 bases, with 14 bases between them. The CDR3 runs to 13 residues. The CDR3 region is CASRRQGRDEQYF. In DNA form, the CDR3 reads TGTGCCAGCAGGCGCCAGGGGCGCGACGAGCAGTACTTC.

The gene calls are TRBV30 and TRBJ1-5; D gene unclear. The CDR3 length is 14 residues. V dropped 1 base and J dropped 6 bases, with 13 bases sitting between them. Germline assignment: CDR1 GTSNPN and CDR2 SVGIG (reference sequence). The CDR3 bases are TGTGCCTGGAGTGATAACCCTGGGAGTCAGCCCCAGCATTTT. Translation: CAWSDNPGSQPQHF.

V and J are TRBV29-1 and TRBJ1-1; a possible D gene is TRBD1 (5 bases). CDR1 is SQVTM and CDR2 is ANQGSEA in the germline V gene. Trimming removed 3 bases from V and 6 bases from J, with 11 bases in between. The CDR3 has 12 amino acids. The CDR3 loop is CSVERWGAEAFF. CDR3 DNA sequence: TGCAGCGTTGAGCGTTGGGGCGCTGAAGCTTTCTTT.

To note about this clone: At one end the junction does not follow the germline gene, possibly because of a read error. This chain joins TRBV29-1 and TRBJ1-1; 11 bases fit TRBD1. Germline CDR1 reads SQVTM; CDR2 reads ANQGSEA. This CDR3 contains 14 residues. The CDR3 sequence is CSVEGDRGDTEAFF. The CDR3 DNA sequence: TGCAGCGTAGAAGGGGACAGGGGGGACACTGAAGCTTTCTTT.

The chain links TRBV6-6 to TRBJ1-1; D is possibly TRBD1 (6 bases). This CDR3 is built from 12 residues. The V and J ends lost 5 bases and 11 bases respectively, with 15 bases between them. Per germline, CDR1 MNHNY and CDR2 SVGAGI (reference sequence). CDR3 loop: CASSATGREAFF. CDR3 DNA: TGTGCCAGCAGTGCTACAGGGAGGGAGGCTTTCTTT.

V gene TRBV7-2 combines with J gene TRBJ2-3; D is unclear. The length of the CDR3 is 12 residues. CDR1 is SGHTA and CDR2 is FQGNSA in the germline V gene. V was clipped by 1 base and J by 6 bases, with 5 bases between them. The CDR3 sequence: CASSLGVDTQYF. CDR3 coding DNA: TGTGCCAGCAGCTTAGGAGTGGATACGCAGTATTTT.

The genes are TRBV19 and TRBJ2-3, with TRBD2 matching 10 bases. The CDR3 has 16 residues. Germline V gene sequence: CDR1 LNHDA, CDR2 SQIVND (reference sequence). J lost 0 bases, V lost 5 bases, and 5 bases had no gene match. CDR3 in DNA: TGTGCCAGTAGTCTAAGGACTAGCGGTAGCACAGATACGCAGTATTTT. It is translated as CASSLRTSGSTDTQYF. Looking up the rest from reference TRBV19 and TRBJ2-3 gives the full variable domain: DGGITQSPKYLFRKEGQNVTLSCEQNLNHDAMYWYRQDPGQGLRLIYYSQIVNDFQKGDIAEGYSVSREKKESFPLTVTSAQKNPTAFYLCASSLRTSGSTDTQYFGPGTRLTVL.

This clone has only one observation. This chain uses TRBV19 with TRBJ1-1, with 12 bases matching TRBD1. J gave up 10 bases and V 1 base, and 1 base lay outside the gene matches. The CDR3 loop spans 13 amino acids. The germline CDR1 and CDR2 sequences are LNHDA and SQIVND (reference sequence). The CDR3 region has the DNA TGTGCCAGTAGTATAGGGGGACAGGGGGCAGCTTTCTTT. Encoded protein: CASSIGGQGAAFF. The full variable domain, in which reference TRBV19 and TRBJ1-1 provide the parts outside the CDR3, is DGGITQSPKYLFRKEGQNVTLSCEQNLNHDAMYWYRQDPGQGLRLIYYSQIVNDFQKGDIAEGYSVSREKKESFPLTVTSAQKNPTAFYLCASSIGGQGAAFFGQGTRLTVV.